These T cell receptor beta chains were read from a single sample in a study of CD8 T cells in Susac syndrome. MiXCR, run by TCRdb on the immunoSEQ multiplex PCR reads, gives a single entry per CDR3 protein. Seen here are more than 80,000 distinct CDR3 sequences, approximately 93% observed once, and the top ten hold roughly 0.43%. Material for sequencing was CD8+ T cells from PBMCs. The source of these receptors is a human donor with Susac syndrome. The CDR3 runs from the conserved cysteine through the conserved F or W. The D gene is left open where the match is weak. Not every row has a clone size; where given, it reads once, few, many or a size class.

v_gene: TRBV21-1
d_gene: -
abundance: -
j_gene: TRBJ2-1
CDR3aa: CASSKSCGYNEQFF
CDR3nt: TGTGCCAGCAGCAAAAGTTGCGGCTACAATGAGCAGTTCTTC

v_gene: TRBV5-6
d_gene: TRBD2
abundance: -
j_gene: TRBJ2-1
CDR3aa: CASSLTGTSLQFF
CDR3nt: TGTGCCAGCAGCTTGACCGGGACTAGCCTTCAGTTCTTC

v_gene: TRBV5-6
d_gene: TRBD2
abundance: -
j_gene: TRBJ2-1
CDR3aa: CASNPGLGHNEQFF
CDR3nt: TGTGCCAGCAATCCGGGACTAGGCCACAATGAGCAGTTCTTC

v_gene: TRBV5-1
d_gene: -
abundance: -
j_gene: TRBJ2-2
CDR3aa: CASNGLFF
CDR3nt: TGCGCCAGCAATGGGCTGTTTTTT

v_gene: TRBV2
d_gene: TRBD1
abundance: -
j_gene: TRBJ2-7
CDR3aa: CASSDPGQGSEQYF
CDR3nt: TGTGCCAGCAGTGATCCGGGACAGGGGAGCGAGCAGTACTTC

v_gene: TRBV15
d_gene: TRBD1
abundance: -
j_gene: TRBJ1-3
CDR3aa: CATSGPNRRTGRNTIYF
CDR3nt: TGTGCCACCAGCGGACCAAATAGGAGGACAGGGCGAAACACCATATATTTT

v_gene: TRBV5-1
d_gene: TRBD1
abundance: -
j_gene: TRBJ1-5
CDR3aa: CASSLETGGQPQHF
CDR3nt: TGCGCCAGCAGCTTGGAAACAGGGGGCCAGCCCCAGCATTTT

v_gene: TRBV2
d_gene: -
abundance: -
j_gene: TRBJ2-5
CDR3aa: CASSEASGVEETQYF
CDR3nt: TGTGCCAGCAGTGAAGCGTCTGGGGTGGAGGAGACCCAGTACTTC

v_gene: TRBV15
d_gene: -
abundance: -
j_gene: TRBJ1-1
CDR3aa: CATSRDLADNTEAFF
CDR3nt: TGTGCCACCAGCAGAGATTTAGCCGATAACACTGAAGCTTTCTTT

v_gene: TRBV3-1
d_gene: TRBD2
abundance: -
j_gene: TRBJ2-1
CDR3aa: CASSQSAGGYNEQFF
CDR3nt: TGTGCCAGCAGCCAATCGGCCGGGGGGTACAATGAGCAGTTCTTC

v_gene: TRBV20-1
d_gene: -
abundance: -
j_gene: TRBJ2-4
CDR3aa: CSADLGENIQYF
CDR3nt: TGCAGTGCTGACCTAGGTGAGAACATTCAGTACTTC

v_gene: TRBV3-1
d_gene: TRBD2
abundance: -
j_gene: TRBJ2-7
CDR3aa: CASSQRTSGGRYEQYF
CDR3nt: TGTGCCAGCAGCCAGCGGACTAGCGGGGGCCGGTACGAGCAGTACTTC

v_gene: TRBV12-3/TRBV12-4
d_gene: -
abundance: -
j_gene: TRBJ2-1
CDR3aa: CASSFGPGGSYNEQFF
CDR3nt: TGTGCCAGCAGTTTCGGGCCCGGGGGCTCCTACAATGAGCAGTTCTTC

v_gene: TRBV7-3
d_gene: TRBD1
abundance: -
j_gene: TRBJ2-1
CDR3aa: CASSTGGREQFF
CDR3nt: TGTGCCAGCAGCACAGGGGGCCGTGAGCAGTTCTTC

v_gene: TRBV27
d_gene: -
abundance: few
j_gene: TRBJ1-2
CDR3aa: CASSLGGGDGYTF
CDR3nt: TGTGCCAGCAGTTTAGGGGGGGGCGATGGCTACACCTTC

v_gene: TRBV27
d_gene: -
abundance: -
j_gene: TRBJ2-1
CDR3aa: CASKSVEQGNEQFF
CDR3nt: TGTGCCAGCAAATCAGTTGAGCAGGGGAATGAGCAGTTCTTC

v_gene: TRBV20-1
d_gene: -
abundance: -
j_gene: TRBJ2-1
CDR3aa: CSAPAISSYNEQFF
CDR3nt: TGCAGTGCCCCCGCCATTAGCTCCTACAATGAGCAGTTCTTC

v_gene: TRBV7-9
d_gene: -
abundance: -
j_gene: TRBJ2-7
CDR3aa: CASSPVRETYEQYF
CDR3nt: TGTGCCAGCAGCCCTGTCCGGGAAACCTACGAGCAGTACTTC

v_gene: TRBV28
d_gene: -
abundance: -
j_gene: TRBJ2-7
CDR3aa: CASSLAAAYEQYF
CDR3nt: TGTGCCAGCAGTTTAGCGGCCGCTTACGAGCAGTACTTC

v_gene: TRBV20-1
d_gene: TRBD2
abundance: -
j_gene: TRBJ2-3
CDR3aa: CSARSPAGVLGTQYF
CDR3nt: TGCAGTGCTAGGTCGCCAGCGGGGGTCTTGGGGACGCAGTATTTT

v_gene: TRBV3-1
d_gene: -
abundance: -
j_gene: TRBJ1-1
CDR3aa: CASSQLEGPAFF
CDR3nt: TGTGCCAGCAGCCAACTCGAAGGGCCCGCTTTCTTT

v_gene: TRBV27
d_gene: -
abundance: -
j_gene: TRBJ2-7
CDR3aa: CASSFGRAYEQYF
CDR3nt: TGTGCCAGCAGTTTCGGGCGGGCCTACGAGCAGTACTTC

v_gene: TRBV27
d_gene: -
abundance: few
j_gene: TRBJ2-1
CDR3aa: CASSLNSYNEQFF
CDR3nt: TGTGCCAGCAGTTTAAACAGCTACAATGAGCAGTTCTTC

v_gene: TRBV7-9
d_gene: -
abundance: -
j_gene: TRBJ2-7
CDR3aa: CASSPRDGYEQYF
CDR3nt: TGTGCCAGCAGCCCTAGGGACGGCTACGAGCAGTACTTC

v_gene: TRBV6-2/TRBV6-3
d_gene: TRBD2
abundance: -
j_gene: TRBJ2-3
CDR3aa: CASSYKGLASGTDTQYF
CDR3nt: TGTGCCAGCAGTTACAAGGGACTAGCAAGTGGGACAGATACGCAGTATTTT

v_gene: TRBV3-1
d_gene: -
abundance: -
j_gene: TRBJ1-1
CDR3aa: CASSQAHLYTEAFF
CDR3nt: TGTGCCAGCAGCCAAGCACATCTCTACACTGAAGCTTTCTTT

v_gene: TRBV19
d_gene: TRBD2
abundance: -
j_gene: TRBJ2-5
CDR3aa: CASSPASGSDQETQYF
CDR3nt: TGTGCCAGTAGCCCCGCTAGCGGGAGCGACCAAGAGACCCAGTACTTC

v_gene: TRBV20-1
d_gene: -
abundance: -
j_gene: TRBJ2-1
CDR3aa: CSARASTRVEQFF
CDR3nt: TGCAGTGCTAGGGCTTCCACGAGGGTTGAGCAGTTCTTC

v_gene: TRBV7-9
d_gene: TRBD1
abundance: -
j_gene: TRBJ2-6
CDR3aa: CASSQPGQGTNVLTF
CDR3nt: TGTGCCAGCAGCCAGCCGGGACAGGGTACCAACGTCCTGACTTTC

v_gene: TRBV7-9
d_gene: -
abundance: -
j_gene: TRBJ2-5
CDR3aa: CASSSVLGLQETQYF
CDR3nt: TGTGCCAGCAGCTCAGTTCTGGGCCTCCAAGAGACCCAGTACTTC

v_gene: TRBV9
d_gene: -
abundance: -
j_gene: TRBJ1-2
CDR3aa: CASRDDRFYPQGYTF
CDR3nt: TGTGCCAGCAGGGATGACAGGTTCTACCCCCAGGGCTACACCTTC

v_gene: TRBV6-5
d_gene: -
abundance: -
j_gene: TRBJ2-1
CDR3aa: CASSYARGVPYNEQFF
CDR3nt: TGTGCCAGCAGTTACGCGAGGGGGGTCCCCTACAATGAGCAGTTCTTC

v_gene: TRBV24-1
d_gene: -
abundance: -
j_gene: TRBJ2-7
CDR3aa: CATSAGGSDEQYF
CDR3nt: TGTGCCACCAGTGCAGGAGGGAGCGACGAGCAGTACTTC

v_gene: TRBV18
d_gene: -
abundance: -
j_gene: TRBJ2-1
CDR3aa: CASSPLERSSYNEQFF
CDR3nt: TGTGCCAGCTCACCCCTCGAGCGCAGCTCCTACAATGAGCAGTTCTTC

v_gene: TRBV9
d_gene: -
abundance: -
j_gene: TRBJ1-2
CDR3aa: CASGGKGYGYTF
CDR3nt: TGTGCCAGCGGAGGCAAAGGATATGGCTACACCTTC

v_gene: TRBV12-3/TRBV12-4
d_gene: -
abundance: -
j_gene: TRBJ2-1
CDR3aa: CASSEDEARRGNEQFF
CDR3nt: TGTGCCAGCAGTGAAGACGAGGCCCGACGGGGCAATGAGCAGTTCTTC

v_gene: TRBV19
d_gene: -
abundance: -
j_gene: TRBJ2-1
CDR3aa: CASSIGLTYNEQFF
CDR3nt: TGTGCCAGTAGTATTGGTCTAACCTACAATGAGCAGTTCTTC

v_gene: TRBV6-2/TRBV6-3
d_gene: -
abundance: -
j_gene: TRBJ2-7
CDR3aa: CASSQAESDYEQYF
CDR3nt: TGTGCCAGCAGCCAGGCCGAATCGGACTACGAGCAGTACTTC

v_gene: TRBV5-4
d_gene: TRBD1
abundance: -
j_gene: TRBJ2-7
CDR3aa: CASRDRASYEQYF
CDR3nt: TGTGCCAGCCGCGACAGGGCCTCCTACGAGCAGTACTTC

v_gene: TRBV7-3
d_gene: -
abundance: -
j_gene: TRBJ1-1
CDR3aa: CASRTVNTEAFF
CDR3nt: TGTGCCAGCAGGACGGTGAACACTGAAGCTTTCTTT

v_gene: TRBV7-9
d_gene: -
abundance: -
j_gene: TRBJ2-5
CDR3aa: CASSPNPGTPETQYF
CDR3nt: TGTGCCAGCAGCCCGAACCCCGGGACACCCGAGACCCAGTACTTC

v_gene: TRBV6-5
d_gene: -
abundance: once
j_gene: TRBJ1-1
CDR3aa: CASSYSRSVNTEAFF
CDR3nt: TGTGCCAGCAGTTACTCGAGGTCCGTGAACACTGAAGCTTTCTTT

v_gene: TRBV7-6
d_gene: -
abundance: -
j_gene: TRBJ2-7
CDR3aa: CASSLEGHWTYEQYF
CDR3nt: TGTGCCAGCAGCTTAGAAGGTCACTGGACCTACGAGCAGTACTTC

v_gene: TRBV7-9
d_gene: -
abundance: -
j_gene: TRBJ2-5
CDR3aa: CASSFDTPSTQYF
CDR3nt: TGTGCCAGCAGCTTCGACACCCCCTCGACCCAGTACTTC

v_gene: TRBV27
d_gene: -
abundance: -
j_gene: TRBJ1-2
CDR3aa: CASSPGGARTDTF
CDR3nt: TGTGCCAGCAGCCCGGGGGGGGCTAGGACGGACACCTTC

v_gene: TRBV20-1
d_gene: TRBD1
abundance: -
j_gene: TRBJ2-7
CDR3aa: CSARAQGNSYEQYF
CDR3nt: TGCAGTGCTAGAGCACAGGGGAACTCCTACGAGCAGTACTTC